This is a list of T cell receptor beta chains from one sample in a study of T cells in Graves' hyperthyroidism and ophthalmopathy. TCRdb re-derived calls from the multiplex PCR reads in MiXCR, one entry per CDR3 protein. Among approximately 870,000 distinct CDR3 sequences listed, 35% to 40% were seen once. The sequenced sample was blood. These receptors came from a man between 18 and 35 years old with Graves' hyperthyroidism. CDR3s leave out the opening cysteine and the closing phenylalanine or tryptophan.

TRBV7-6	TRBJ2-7	ASSFAAGEVYEQY
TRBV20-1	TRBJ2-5	SARKLAGGPQETQY
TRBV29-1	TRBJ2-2	SATWDRDAGELF
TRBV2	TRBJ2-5	ASISRGGETQY
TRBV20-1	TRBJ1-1	SAPYRGRGFYTEAF
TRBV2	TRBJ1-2	ASSLETGSVGYT
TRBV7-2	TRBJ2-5	ASSQERTEETQN
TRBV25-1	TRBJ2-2	ASSVTGALNTGELF
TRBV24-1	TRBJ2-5	ATSPSGTFQETQY
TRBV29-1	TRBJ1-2	SVTGASNYGYT
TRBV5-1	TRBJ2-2	ASSQTGFGELF
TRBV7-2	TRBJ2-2	ASSFRAGGPKTGELF
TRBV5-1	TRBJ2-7	ASSLISGREQY
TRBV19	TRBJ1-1	ASEQGIDYTEAF
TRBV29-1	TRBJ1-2	SVSAGHGYT
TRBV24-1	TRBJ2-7	ATTAPSGEQY
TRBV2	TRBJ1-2	ASTDLRADYGYT
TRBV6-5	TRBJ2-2	ASSSIPGQGTGELF
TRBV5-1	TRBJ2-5	ASSLGDSGDQETQY
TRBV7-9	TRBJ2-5	ASSLFGGRETRY
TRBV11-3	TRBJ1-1	ASKTGTEAF
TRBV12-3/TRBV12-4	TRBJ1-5	ASSPRTASNQPQH
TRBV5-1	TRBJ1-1	ASSLAGGFTEAF
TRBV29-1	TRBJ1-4	SVVPHGGEKLF
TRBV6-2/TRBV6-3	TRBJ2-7	ASSYTQRGQY
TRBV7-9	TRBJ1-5	ASSSGTGSDRTQH
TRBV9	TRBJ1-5	ASSGGNGDFNQPQH
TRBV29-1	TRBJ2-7	SVIRGSEEQY
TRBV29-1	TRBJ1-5	IPSPVYSNQPQH
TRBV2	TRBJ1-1	ARSESGAPVTEAY
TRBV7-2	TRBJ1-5	ASSLNGGQPQH
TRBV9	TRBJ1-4	ASSSLGDEKLF
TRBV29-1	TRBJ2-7	SVESRDYPYEQY
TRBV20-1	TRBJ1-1	SARGPGVNTEAF
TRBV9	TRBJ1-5	ASSVGADYSNQPQH
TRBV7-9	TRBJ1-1	ASSLAGFGEAF
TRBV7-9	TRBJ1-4	ASSLGGGSPVEKLF
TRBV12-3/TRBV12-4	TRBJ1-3	ASSGGISGNTIY
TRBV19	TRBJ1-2	ASLPRPGAGGYT
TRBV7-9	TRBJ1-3	TSSDSLAGNTIY
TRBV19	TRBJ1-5	ASSGLQGINQPQH
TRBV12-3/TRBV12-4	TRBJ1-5	ASQQGGYSNQPQH
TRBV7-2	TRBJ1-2	ASSLGFTGNYGYT
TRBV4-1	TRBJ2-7	ASSQDSGRYYEQY
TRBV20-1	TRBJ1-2	SAREDGSYGYT
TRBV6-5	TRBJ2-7	ASSYVSSDIEQY
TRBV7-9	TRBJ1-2	ASSLLSTSPNYGYT
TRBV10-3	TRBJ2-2	AISESRDKNTGELF
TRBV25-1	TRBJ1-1	ASSELHGGMNTEAF